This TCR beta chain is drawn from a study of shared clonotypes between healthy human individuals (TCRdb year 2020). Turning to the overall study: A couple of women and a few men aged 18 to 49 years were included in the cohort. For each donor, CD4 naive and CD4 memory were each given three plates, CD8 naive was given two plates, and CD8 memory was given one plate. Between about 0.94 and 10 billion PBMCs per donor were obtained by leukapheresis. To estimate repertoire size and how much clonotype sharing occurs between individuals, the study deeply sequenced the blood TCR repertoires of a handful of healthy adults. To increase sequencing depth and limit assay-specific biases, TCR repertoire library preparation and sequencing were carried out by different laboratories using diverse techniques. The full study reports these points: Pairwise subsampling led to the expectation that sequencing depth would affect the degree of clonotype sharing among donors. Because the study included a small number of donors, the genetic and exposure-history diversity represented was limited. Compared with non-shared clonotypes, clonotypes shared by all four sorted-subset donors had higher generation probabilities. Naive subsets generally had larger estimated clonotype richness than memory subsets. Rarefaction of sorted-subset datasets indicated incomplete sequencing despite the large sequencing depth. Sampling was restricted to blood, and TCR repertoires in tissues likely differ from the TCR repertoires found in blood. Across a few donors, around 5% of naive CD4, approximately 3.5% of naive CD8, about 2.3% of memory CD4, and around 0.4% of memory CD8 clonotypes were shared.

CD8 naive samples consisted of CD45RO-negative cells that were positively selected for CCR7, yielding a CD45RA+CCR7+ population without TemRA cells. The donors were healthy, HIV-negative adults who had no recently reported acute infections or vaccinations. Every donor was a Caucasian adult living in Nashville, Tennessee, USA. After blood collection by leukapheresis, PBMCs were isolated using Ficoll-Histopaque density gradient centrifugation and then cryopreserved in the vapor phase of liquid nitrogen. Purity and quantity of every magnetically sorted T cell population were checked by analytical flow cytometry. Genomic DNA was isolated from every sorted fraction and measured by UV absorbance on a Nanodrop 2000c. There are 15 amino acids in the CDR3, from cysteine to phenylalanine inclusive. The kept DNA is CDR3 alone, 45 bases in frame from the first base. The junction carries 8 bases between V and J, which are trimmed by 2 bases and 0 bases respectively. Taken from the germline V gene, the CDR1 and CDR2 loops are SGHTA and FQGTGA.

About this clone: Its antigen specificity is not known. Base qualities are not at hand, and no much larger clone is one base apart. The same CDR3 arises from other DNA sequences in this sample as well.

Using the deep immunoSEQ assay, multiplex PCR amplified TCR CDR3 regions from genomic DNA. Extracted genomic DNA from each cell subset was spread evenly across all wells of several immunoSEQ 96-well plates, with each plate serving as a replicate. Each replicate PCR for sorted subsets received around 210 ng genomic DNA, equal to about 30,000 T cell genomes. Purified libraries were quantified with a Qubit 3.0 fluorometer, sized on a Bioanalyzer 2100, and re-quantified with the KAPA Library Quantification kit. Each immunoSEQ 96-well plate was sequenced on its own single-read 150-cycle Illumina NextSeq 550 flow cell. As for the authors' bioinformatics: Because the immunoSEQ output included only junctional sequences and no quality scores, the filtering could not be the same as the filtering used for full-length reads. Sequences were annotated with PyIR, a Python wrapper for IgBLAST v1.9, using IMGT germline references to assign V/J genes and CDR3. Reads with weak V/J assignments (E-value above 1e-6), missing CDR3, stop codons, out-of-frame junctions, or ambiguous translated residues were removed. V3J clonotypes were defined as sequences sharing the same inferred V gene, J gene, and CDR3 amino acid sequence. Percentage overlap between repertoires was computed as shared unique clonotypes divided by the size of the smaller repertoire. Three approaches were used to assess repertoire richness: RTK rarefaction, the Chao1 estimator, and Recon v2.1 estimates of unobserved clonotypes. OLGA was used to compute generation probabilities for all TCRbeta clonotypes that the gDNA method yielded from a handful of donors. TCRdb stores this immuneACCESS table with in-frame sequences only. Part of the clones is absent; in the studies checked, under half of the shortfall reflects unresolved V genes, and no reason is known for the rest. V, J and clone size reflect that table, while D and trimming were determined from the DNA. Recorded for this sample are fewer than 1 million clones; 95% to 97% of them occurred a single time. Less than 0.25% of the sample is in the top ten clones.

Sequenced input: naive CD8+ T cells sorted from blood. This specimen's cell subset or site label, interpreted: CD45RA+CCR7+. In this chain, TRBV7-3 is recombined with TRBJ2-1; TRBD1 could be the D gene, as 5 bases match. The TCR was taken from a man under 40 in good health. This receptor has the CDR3 CASSLGQGSYNEQFF. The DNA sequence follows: TGTGCCAGCAGCTTAGGGCAGGGCTCCTACAATGAGCAGTTCTTC.